These 13 T cell receptor beta chains share one sample of origin, sequenced in a study of T cell responses to AZD1222 COVID-19 vaccine. Assay: immunoSEQ multiplex PCR; the TCRdb copy retains only in-frame clones and omits some. The table has under 80,000 clones, 84% seen once. Here the sequenced sample was peripheral blood, taken on day 0 of AZD1222 vaccination. The receptor set was obtained from an adult in good health.

The V call is TRBV7-9, the J call TRBJ1-2; the D gene is possibly TRBD1 (6 bases). Germline-derived CDR1 and CDR2 are SEHNR and FQNEAQ (reference sequence). The CDR3 is 14 amino acids. The V end lost 1 base, the J end lost 8 bases, and 14 bases lay between the germline ends. CDR3 DNA: TGTGCCAGCAGCTTAGAGACAGGTCTCTGGGGCTACACCTTC. As protein: CASSLETGLWGYTF.

The rearrangement joins TRBV18 to TRBJ2-5, with D perhaps given as TRBD1 or TRBD2 (5 bases each). CDR3 length: 14 amino acids. The V end lost 2 bases, the J end lost 5 bases, and 12 bases lay between the germline ends. Germline loops: CDR1 KGHSH, CDR2 LQKENI. The CDR3 DNA sequence: TGTGCCAGCTCACCAACCCAGGGAGTTGAGACCCAGTACTTC. It translates to CASSPTQGVETQYF. The variable domain in full, with the rest retrieved from reference TRBV18 and TRBJ2-5, is NAGVMQNPRHLVRRRGQEARLRCSPMKGHSHVYWYRQLPEEGLKFMVYLQKENIIDESGMPKERFSAEFPKEGPSILRIQQVVRGDSAAYFCASSPTQGVETQYFGPGTRLLVL.

This clone was recorded many times. V usage is TRBV19 and J usage is TRBJ2-7; D gene ambiguous. Trimming stripped 6 bases from V and 1 base from J, with 13 bases between. The CDR3 is made up of 14 amino acids. Germline V gene data show CDR1 as LNHDA and CDR2 as SQIVND (reference sequence). CDR3 residues: CASSSRAESYEQYF. As DNA, the CDR3 is TGTGCCAGTAGCTCCCGGGCGGAGTCCTACGAGCAGTACTTC.

This rearrangement joins TRBV5-4 to TRBJ2-5; 14 nucleotides align to TRBD2. Trimming took 7 bases from V and 5 from J; bases not matched to a gene: 4. The CDR3 extends over 14 amino acids. Germline V gene lookup returns CDR1 SGHNT and CDR2 YYREEE (reference sequence). CDR3: CASGGLAGVETQYF. Here the CDR3 DNA reads TGTGCCAGCGGGGGACTAGCGGGAGTGGAGACCCAGTACTTC.

The chain is built from TRBV10-3 and TRBJ2-5; D gene ambiguous. Trimming pared 7 bases from V and 2 bases from J, leaving 11 bases between. CDR3 length equals 13 residues. Germline V gives CDR1 ENHRY, CDR2 SYGVKD. CDR3 sequence (DNA): TGTGCCATCATGGCAGACCCACAAGAGACCCAGTACTTC. Its translation is CAIMADPQETQYF.

This clone was seen a few times. The chain is built from TRBV2 and TRBJ1-1, with unresolved D. Germline CDR1 reads SNHLY; CDR2 reads FYNNEI. This CDR3 region has 13 residues. With 7 bases removed from V and 0 bases from J, the gap between germline ends came to 9 bases. CDR3: CASTPKMNTEAFF. CDR3 DNA: TGTGCCAGCACCCCCAAGATGAACACTGAAGCTTTCTTT.

The V call is TRBV30, the J call TRBJ1-1, with D possibly matching TRBD1 (5 bases). The germline CDR1 and CDR2 sequences are GTSNPN and SVGIG (reference sequence). Between the trimmed V and J ends, which lost 2 bases and 4 bases, there was a span of 11 bases. This CDR3 contains 13 residues. The CDR3, as DNA: TGTGCCTGGAGTCCAGGGACTGGCACTGAAGCTTTCTTT. Translating gives CAWSPGTGTEAFF.

This chain uses TRBV2 with TRBJ2-1; 8 bases agree with TRBD1. Per the germline V gene, CDR1 is SNHLY and CDR2 is FYNNEI. Trimming cost V 6 bases and J 4 bases; bases outside gene matches: 8. The CDR3 consists of 15 residues. The CDR3 region has the DNA TGTGCCAGCAGCCAGACAGGGGTCGCTTACAATGAGCAGTTCTTC. Translated: CASSQTGVAYNEQFF.

The V and J genes are TRBV9 and TRBJ1-4; unclear D gene. Trimming took 4 bases from V and 4 from J, leaving 17 bases between them. Germline V gene sequence: CDR1 SGDLS, CDR2 YYNGEE. The CDR3 totals 16 residues. CDR3 region: CASSPSSRDLNEKLFF. The DNA of the CDR3 is TGTGCCAGCAGCCCCTCGTCCCGGGATCTTAATGAAAAACTGTTTTTT.

This rearrangement joins TRBV7-3 to TRBJ2-3; the D is unclear. The ends were cut back, 5 bases at V and 3 bases at J, with 9 bases in the middle. CDR3 length: 13 amino acids. CDR1 is SGHTA and CDR2 is FQGTGA in the germline V gene. CDR3 protein: CASSGTLTDTQYF. CDR3 coding DNA: TGTGCCAGCAGCGGTACCCTTACAGATACGCAGTATTTT.

The chain has TRBV19 and TRBJ2-2; D is undetermined. The CDR3 has 12 residues. Germline values: CDR1 LNHDA, CDR2 SQIVND (reference sequence). Trimming took off 8 bases at V and 3 bases at J, with 7 bases between the two ends. The chain's CDR3 is CASQEYTGELFF. In DNA, the CDR3 is TGTGCCAGTCAGGAATACACCGGGGAGCTGTTTTTT.

The rearrangement uses TRBV5-3 and TRBJ2-1, with D perhaps matching TRBD1 (6 bases). TRBV5-3 is labeled an ORF, and its function is uncertain. This CDR3 has 16 residues. V was cut by 3 bases and J by 4 bases, with 17 bases left in between. The CDR3: CARSWTVPYSYNEQFF. Here the CDR3 DNA reads TGTGCCAGAAGCTGGACAGTGCCATATTCTTACAATGAGCAGTTCTTC.

This clone occurred once. The chain links TRBV7-8 to TRBJ2-7, with 10 bases matching TRBD1. Per the germline V gene, CDR1 is SGHVS and CDR2 is FQNEAQ. The junction had 7 bases not matched to a gene; V was cut back by 5 bases and J by 6 bases. The CDR3 extends over 14 amino acids. The CDR3 reads CASSASGTGAEQYF. CDR3 sequence (DNA): TGTGCCAGCAGCGCATCCGGGACAGGGGCCGAGCAGTACTTC.